A selection of T cell receptor beta chains follows, all from one sample in a study of blood T cell repertoires in COVID-19. The repertoire was sequenced with immunoSEQ multiplex PCR; TCRdb's copy has only in-frame clones and lacks some. The table records roughly 230,000 clones, 65% to 85% of them present only once. The sequencing sample was made of peripheral blood. Receptor source: an elderly woman with acute or convalescent COVID-19. The CDR3 runs from the conserved cysteine through the conserved F or W. D genes are given only for firm matches. Clone size is shown for a subset of rows, as once, few, many or a class of expanded clone.

d_call j_call cdr3_length clone_size v_call cdr3_nt cdr3_aa
NA TRBJ2-3 15 NA TRBV7-2 TGTGCCAGCCGCGGGGGCCGGGGGGGCACAGATACGCAGTATTTT CASRGGRGGTDTQYF
NA TRBJ2-5 14 NA TRBV15 TGTGCCACCAGCATTACGGGACTCCAAGAGACCCAGTACTTC CATSITGLQETQYF
TRBD2 TRBJ2-3 14 NA TRBV5-5 TGTGCCAGCAGGAAGCGGGGGGAACCAGATACGCAGTATTTT CASRKRGEPDTQYF
NA TRBJ2-3 15 once TRBV2 TGTGCCAGCAGTGTCGAGGGGGGGCGGGCAGATACGCAGTATTTT CASSVEGGRADTQYF
TRBD1 TRBJ2-1 13 once TRBV3-1/TRBV3-2 TGTGCCAGCAGCCGGGACAGGGCCAATGAGCAGTTCTTC CASSRDRANEQFF
NA TRBJ2-1 14 NA TRBV23-1 TGCGCCAGCACCCCTTTCCGGGGTGACAATGAGCAGTTCTTC CASTPFRGDNEQFF
TRBD1 TRBJ1-2 16 NA TRBV6-5 TGTGCCAGCAGTTACGGGGACCGGGACAGAGTCTATGGCTACACCTTC CASSYGDRDRVYGYTF
NA TRBJ2-7 15 once TRBV23-1 TGCGCCAGCGTACTGCCGGGACACAGCTCCTACGAGCAGTACTTC CASVLPGHSSYEQYF
TRBD1 TRBJ2-7 13 NA TRBV29-1 TGCAGCGTGGCACAGGGGGCGAGGTACGAGCAGTACTTC CSVAQGARYEQYF
TRBD1 TRBJ1-5 12 NA TRBV6-5 TGTGCCAGCAGCGACAGGGAACAGCCCCAGCATTTT CASSDREQPQHF
TRBD1 TRBJ2-5 14 once TRBV10-1 TGCGCCAGCAGTGGGACAGGGGTCCAAGAGACCCAGTACTTC CASSGTGVQETQYF
NA TRBJ2-3 13 once TRBV11-2 TGTGCCAGCAGCCGGACTCCGCCGGATACGCAGTATTTT CASSRTPPDTQYF
TRBD1 TRBJ1-2 15 NA TRBV3-1/TRBV3-2 TGTGCCAGCAGCCAAGTTTTAGGGACAGGGCAAGGCTACACCTTC CASSQVLGTGQGYTF
TRBD2 TRBJ2-1 18 NA TRBV6-1 TGTGCCAGCAGTGTGGTATTTACTAGCGGTGGCATGATGTATGAGCAGTTCTTC CASSVVFTSGGMMYEQFF
NA TRBJ2-2 15 NA TRBV5-1 TGCGCCAGCAGCTTGGAGGGCGCGGGCACCGGGGAGCTGTTTTTT CASSLEGAGTGELFF
NA TRBJ1-1 13 NA TRBV7-9 TGTGCCAGCAGCTCCCTGGGGGGTGCTGAAGCTTTCTTT CASSSLGGAEAFF
TRBD1 TRBJ1-5 16 NA TRBV6-5 TGTGCCAGCAGTTCGACAGGGGTGAGTGGCAATCAGCCCCAGCATTTT CASSSTGVSGNQPQHF
TRBD1 TRBJ1-1 16 NA TRBV6-6 TGTGCCAGCAGTTACTCGTGGGACAGCCTCAACACTGAAGCTTTCTTT CASSYSWDSLNTEAFF
TRBD1 TRBJ1-5 15 NA TRBV27 TGTGCCAGCAGTTCAGGACAGGCGGTTGGTCAGCCCCAGCATTTT CASSSGQAVGQPQHF
TRBD1 TRBJ2-7 15 NA TRBV4-1 TGCGCCAGCAGCCAAGATAGGGACAGACTTTACGAGCAGTACTTC CASSQDRDRLYEQYF
NA TRBJ1-2 14 NA TRBV15 TGTGCCACCAGCAGTTACCCAGCTAACTATGGCTACACCTTC CATSSYPANYGYTF
TRBD1 TRBJ1-2 13 NA TRBV24-1 TGTGCCACCAGTGAGGGGACAGGGAATGGCTACACCTTC CATSEGTGNGYTF
NA TRBJ2-7 13 NA TRBV2 TGTGCCAGCACCGAGGAGCGAACCTACGAGCAGTACTTC CASTEERTYEQYF
TRBD1 TRBJ1-6 15 NA TRBV7-9 TGTGCCAGCAGCCGGGACAGCTGGATGAATTCACCCCTCCACTTT CASSRDSWMNSPLHF
NA TRBJ2-1 14 NA TRBV5-4 TGTGCCAGCAGCCTTAGCGGAACCTACAATGAGCAGTTCTTC CASSLSGTYNEQFF
TRBD2 TRBJ2-5 16 NA TRBV4-2 TGTGCCAGCAGCCAAGGAGCGGGAGGGTCAGGAGAGACCCAGTACTTC CASSQGAGGSGETQYF
NA TRBJ1-2 13 few TRBV28 TGTGCCAGCAGTTTATCCCAGGCCGGTGGCTACACCTTC CASSLSQAGGYTF